This T cell receptor (beta chain) was sequenced for a study of blood T cell repertoires in COVID-19 (dated by TCRdb to about 2020). Some background on the complete study: The collaborator samples originated in the United States, Italy and Spain and spanned the acute and convalescent phases of COVID-19. The repertoires were released in a freely available public database intended as a resource for research on the immune response to SARS-CoV-2. The sample metadata nearly always contained a de-identified subject ID, COVID-19 status, age in years and sex. Samples were obtained from the ongoing ImmuneRACE study (first 160 participants) and from 1,254 subjects provided by 6 global collaborators. Deeply sampled blood TCRbeta repertoires from subjects exposed to, actively infected with, or recovered from COVID-19 were included in the dataset. Where available, HLA class I and class II types were obtained from metadata supplied by the sample provider rather than from assay-based typing. The prospective study material was composed of cDNA or gDNA derived from T cells, B-cell-depleted T cells, or PBMCs.

Study-wide findings and limitations: The quantity of clinical and demographic metadata differed by source and by participant and was supplied without curation.

Collaborating institutions collected whole blood in K2EDTA tubes following their own protocols. For TCRbeta analysis, collaborators shipped samples in one of three forms: frozen whole blood, isolated PBMCs, or DNA extracted from either of those sample types. This clone was detected only once. Which antigen it targets is not known. No qualities accompany the bases; no much larger clone lies one base away. The germline V gene gives CDR1 as KGHSH and CDR2 as LQKENI. Trimming accounts for 4 bases at V and 7 bases at J, while the number of junction bases matched to no gene is 7. From cysteine to phenylalanine, the CDR3 is 14 amino acids long. Kept here is only the CDR3 DNA, which spans 42 bases and is read in frame from base 1. The immunoSEQ Assay, a bias-controlled multiplex PCR, was used to amplify TCRbeta CDR3 regions from genomic DNA. The original pipeline was this. The number of nucleated cells in each sample was estimated by amplification of reference gene primers within the assay. Sequence reads were collapsed and filtered to measure the absolute abundance of every unique TCRbeta CDR3 rearrangement. For each sample, productive Simpson clonality was calculated as the square root of Simpson's diversity index over productive rearrangements. Here the immuneACCESS table is served through TCRdb, limited to in-frame sequences with V and J called. Missing clones are a known gap in these copies; in checked studies unresolved V genes cover under half, and the rest lacks a known reason. V and J calls and clone size are given by that table; D and trimming were obtained from the DNA. Recorded for this sample are about 92,000 clones; around 86% of them occurred a single time. About 17% of the sample is held by the ten biggest clonotypes.

This clonotype was sampled from a woman of 80 years or more with active or convalescent COVID-19. Rearrangement joined TRBV18 to TRBJ2-1; 7 of the junction bases match TRBD2. The sample comprised peripheral blood. The DNA reads TGTGCCAGCTCACTGGGGGGGGATGTGAATGAGCAGTTCTTC. It is translated as CASSLGGDVNEQFF. The CDR3 plus the reference TRBV18 and TRBJ2-1 genes for the other parts give the full variable domain: NAGVMQNPRHLVRRRGQEARLRCSPMKGHSHVYWYRQLPEEGLKFMVYLQKENIIDESGMPKERFSAEFPKEGPSILRIQQVVRGDSAAYFCASSLGGDVNEQFFGPGTRLTVL.